The 27 T cell receptor beta chains in this list originate from one sample, sequenced in a study of T-cell reconstitution after alpha-beta-depleted transplantation in children. Library preparation (for TCRbeta) was performed with unique molecular identifiers. MiXCR was run by TCRdb on the PCR reads, yielding one entry per CDR3 protein. This table has about 610,000 distinct CDR3 sequences, over 9.5% appearing once. This material consisted of PBMCs from the stem cell graft donor, taken from the stem cell graft. Receptors originate from a human donor who donated a stem cell graft to a child with acute myeloid leukemia.

This clonotype was seen a handful of times. The gene calls are TRBV20-1 and TRBJ2-1; TRBD2 is a possible D gene (5 bases). CDR1 is DFQATT and CDR2 is SNEGSKA in the germline V gene (reference sequence). CDR3 length equals 15 residues. V was trimmed by 1 base and J by 6 bases, leaving 16 bases between them. This CDR3 is CSARVGVASLNEQFF. CDR3 bases: TGCAGTGCTAGAGTTGGAGTTGCTAGCCTCAATGAGCAGTTCTTC.

This clonotype was counted at least ten times. This chain uses TRBV15 with TRBJ2-1; 10 nucleotides line up with TRBD2. CDR3 length: 21 residues. Germline loops: CDR1 LNHNV, CDR2 YYDKDF (reference sequence). The junction had 14 bases not matched to a gene; V was cut back by 0 bases and J by 0 bases. CDR3 nucleotide sequence: TGTGCCACCAGCAGAGATTTCGAGGCTAGCGGGAGCTTGGGCTCCTACAATGAGCAGTTCTTC. Translated: CATSRDFEASGSLGSYNEQFF.

V usage is TRBV7-9 and J usage is TRBJ1-3; D not certain. The CDR3 consists of 15 residues. Trimming removed 3 bases from V and 3 bases from J, with 12 bases in between. CDR1 is SEHNR, CDR2 FQNEAQ, per germline (reference sequence). The CDR3 spells CASSFRAQDGNTIYF. DNA of the CDR3: TGTGCCAGCAGCTTCCGGGCTCAGGATGGAAACACCATATATTTT.

The rearrangement joins TRBV5-1 to TRBJ2-3, with 7 bases fitting TRBD2. Germline V gives CDR1 SGHRS, CDR2 YFSETQ. Germline trimming cut 7 bases from V and 3 bases from J; bases unmatched to any gene: 14. This CDR3 region has 16 residues. The DNA of the CDR3 is TGCGCCAGCCTCCCCCCCGGGGGGTATTTAACAGATACGCAGTATTTT. Its translation: CASLPPGGYLTDTQYF. Combining the CDR3 with reference TRBV5-1 and TRBJ2-3 gives the whole variable domain KAGVTQTPRYLIKTRGQQVTLSCSPISGHRSVSWYQQTPGQGLQFLFEYFSETQRNKGNFPGRFSGRQFSNSRSEMNVSTLELGDSALYLCASLPPGGYLTDTQYFGPGTRLTVL.

Ten or more counts support this clonotype. V usage is TRBV5-1 and J usage is TRBJ2-3, with D maybe TRBD1 (6 bases). Between the trimmed V and J ends, which lost 5 bases and 2 bases, there was a span of 12 bases. Germline CDR1 SGHRS, CDR2 YFSETQ. This CDR3 has 14 amino acids. Here the CDR3 DNA reads TGCGCCAGCAGTTCACAGGGACCCACAGATACGCAGTATTTT. Its protein product is CASSSQGPTDTQYF. Complete variable domain (other parts from reference TRBV5-1 and TRBJ2-3): KAGVTQTPRYLIKTRGQQVTLSCSPISGHRSVSWYQQTPGQGLQFLFEYFSETQRNKGNFPGRFSGRQFSNSRSEMNVSTLELGDSALYLCASSSQGPTDTQYFGPGTRLTVL.

The table lists this clonotype with a few counts. This sequence joins TRBV6-1 and TRBJ1-5; D might be TRBD1 (6 bases). The germline V gene has CDR1 MNHNS and CDR2 SASEGT. The CDR3 spans 15 residues. Trimming took 6 bases from V and 1 from J, leaving 13 bases between them. CDR3: CASRTRDKSNQPQHF. Here the CDR3 DNA reads TGTGCCAGCAGAACCCGGGACAAAAGCAATCAGCCCCAGCATTTT.

This clonotype has a handful of counts. CDR3 DNA sequence: TGTGCCAGCAGCCACGGTCGGTACAATGAGCAGTTCTTC. It yields the protein CASSHGRYNEQFF. The genes are TRBV7-8 and TRBJ2-1; D is unresolved. The CDR3 has 13 residues. Germline CDR1 is SGHVS and CDR2 is FQNEAQ. Deletions cut 5 bases from V and 4 bases from J, with 9 bases between.

In DNA, the CDR3 is TGCAGTGCTAGAGGGACAGGGGGCGATAATTCACCCCTCCACTTT. Protein: CSARGTGGDNSPLHF. The rearrangement uses TRBV20-1 and TRBJ1-6, with 11 bases that match TRBD1. Germline V gene data show CDR1 as DFQATT and CDR2 as SNEGSKA (reference sequence). There are 15 residues in the CDR3. The V gene end was trimmed by 1 base and the J gene end by 5 bases; junction bases not matched to a gene: 1.

This clonotype was observed at least ten times. The chain is built from TRBV6-2 or TRBV6-3 and TRBJ2-2, with D tentatively TRBD1 (5 bases). Germline loops: CDR1 MNHEY, CDR2 SVGEGT. The CDR3 is made up of 14 amino acids. V lost 6 bases and J lost 4, with 12 bases in between. For the CDR3, the DNA is TGTGCCAGCAGCTCTACAGGAACCACCGGGGAGCTGTTTTTT. Residues: CASSSTGTTGELFF.

The V and J genes are TRBV30 and TRBJ2-7; D unclear. The CDR3 spans 11 residues. Trimming shortened V by 3 bases and J by 1 base, and 4 bases separated the two germline ends. CDR1 and CDR2 (germline): GTSNPN, SVGIG (reference sequence). The CDR3 nucleotides are TGTGCCTGGAGCGATTCCTACGAGCAGTACTTC. It is translated as CAWSDSYEQYF.

The chain couples TRBV20-1 to TRBJ2-2; 7 bases are shared with TRBD1. Unmatched junction bases numbered 12, after V lost 3 bases and J lost 8 bases. There are 15 residues in the CDR3. Germline V gene lookup returns CDR1 DFQATT and CDR2 SNEGSKA (reference sequence). Here the CDR3 reads CSASPGTATVGELFF. The CDR3 bases are TGCAGTGCTAGTCCCGGGACAGCTACCGTTGGGGAGCTGTTTTTT.

The rearrangement uses TRBV6-2 or TRBV6-3 and TRBJ1-1; D is unresolved. Germline V lookup: CDR1 MNHEY, CDR2 SVGEGT. The CDR3 is made up of 13 amino acids. The germline V and J ends were trimmed by 2 bases and 5 bases, with 9 bases remaining between them. The CDR3 coding sequence is TGTGCCAGCAGTTACACCGTTAGTACTGAAGCTTTCTTT. Protein: CASSYTVSTEAFF.

At least ten counts were recorded for this clonotype. V gene TRBV15 combines with J gene TRBJ1-4; D is unresolved. Germline V gene lookup returns CDR1 LNHNV and CDR2 YYDKDF (reference sequence). The V end was cut by 3 bases, the J end by 5 bases, with 4 bases between. The CDR3 is 12 amino acids. CDR3 in amino acids: CATSSGNEKLFF. In nucleotides, the CDR3 is TGTGCCACCAGCAGCGGGAATGAAAAACTGTTTTTT.

This clonotype was found many times. The genes are TRBV20-1 and TRBJ2-1, with D possibly matching TRBD2 (5 bases). CDR3 length: 15 amino acids. V was cut by 2 bases and J by 5 bases, with 16 bases left in between. Per the germline V gene, CDR1 is DFQATT and CDR2 is SNEGSKA (reference sequence). In DNA form, the CDR3 reads TGCAGTGCTAGACCACTCCTAGCACAGCACAATGAGCAGTTCTTC. Translation: CSARPLLAQHNEQFF.

The chain couples TRBV12-3 or TRBV12-4 to TRBJ2-2; the match to TRBD2 covers 10 bases. CDR3 length: 15 residues. V trimming: 6 bases; J trimming: 4 bases; junction bases outside the gene matches: 5. CDR3 amino acids: CASRPSGRGTGELFF. The CDR3 nucleotides are TGTGCCAGCAGACCTAGCGGGAGAGGCACCGGGGAGCTGTTTTTT.

V is TRBV6-1 and J is TRBJ2-7; D might be TRBD2 (6 bases). The CDR3 covers 13 residues. In germline, CDR1 is MNHNS, CDR2 SASEGT. Trimming took off 8 bases at V and 2 bases at J, with 13 bases between the two ends. The CDR3 reads CASSRGATYEQYF. The CDR3 DNA reads TGTGCCAGCTCGCGGGGAGCGACCTACGAGCAGTACTTC.

This clonotype came up a few times. The chain joins TRBV9 to TRBJ2-3; D is unresolved. The V and J ends lost 0 bases and 0 bases respectively, with 8 bases between them. There are 15 residues in the CDR3. CDR1 and CDR2 from the germline V gene are SGDLS and YYNGEE. CDR3 protein: CASSVGVWSTDTQYF. In DNA, the CDR3 is TGTGCCAGCAGCGTAGGGGTTTGGAGCACAGATACGCAGTATTTT.

This clonotype was recorded a few times. DNA for the CDR3: TGTGCCAGCAGCCCACAATCGCCCTACAATGAGCAGTTCTTC. Protein sequence: CASSPQSPYNEQFF. The chain joins TRBV7-9 to TRBJ2-1; D is unclear. The CDR3 contains 14 residues. V dropped 5 bases and J dropped 2 bases, with 10 bases sitting between them. CDR1 is SEHNR, CDR2 FQNEAQ, per germline (reference sequence). Drawing the rest from reference TRBV7-9 and TRBJ2-1, the complete variable domain is DTGVSQNPRHKITKRGQNVTFRCDPISEHNRLYWYRQTLGQGPEFLTYFQNEAQLEKSRLLSDRFSAERPKGSFSTLEIQRTEQGDSAMYLCASSPQSPYNEQFFGPGTRLTVL.

This clonotype appeared a few times. The chain links TRBV20-1 to TRBJ2-1; D ambiguous. Per the germline V gene, CDR1 is DFQATT and CDR2 is SNEGSKA (reference sequence). The CDR3 consists of 14 residues. Trimming shortened V by 0 bases and J by 3 bases, and 9 bases separated the two germline ends. CDR3 amino acids: CSARDPTHYNEQFF. CDR3 sequence (DNA): TGCAGTGCTAGAGATCCAACGCACTACAATGAGCAGTTCTTC.

V gene TRBV6-1 combines with J gene TRBJ2-7; D gene uncertain. This CDR3 has 16 amino acids. V lost 6 bases to trimming and J lost 0 bases, with 18 bases between them. Germline CDR1 is MNHNS and CDR2 is SASEGT. CDR3 in amino acids: CASSPKRDSISYEQYF. In nucleotides, the CDR3 is TGTGCCAGCAGCCCGAAACGCGACTCCATCTCCTACGAGCAGTACTTC.

This clonotype was counted a few times. This chain links TRBV20-1 with TRBJ1-1; no clear D gene. The germline V and J ends were trimmed by 6 bases and 3 bases, with 14 bases remaining between them. The germline V gene encodes CDR1 DFQATT and CDR2 SNEGSKA (reference sequence). The CDR3 runs 13 residues. For the CDR3, the DNA is TGCAGTGCCTCCGGTTTGGGTGACACTGAAGCTTTCTTT. It translates to CSASGLGDTEAFF.

V and J are TRBV29-1 and TRBJ2-3; maybe TRBD1 (6 bases). Trimming stripped 3 bases from V and 4 bases from J, with 11 bases between. Germline assignment: CDR1 SQVTM and CDR2 ANQGSEA. The CDR3 has 13 residues. CDR3 amino acids: CSVELGASDTQYF. For the CDR3, the DNA is TGCAGCGTTGAGTTGGGGGCGTCAGATACGCAGTATTTT.

This clonotype was detected a few times. The chain carries TRBV15 and TRBJ2-3; 11 nucleotides line up with TRBD2. V gave up 2 bases and J gave up 2 bases; unmatched junction bases: 3. CDR1 LNHNV and CDR2 YYDKDF come from the germline V gene (reference sequence). The length of the CDR3 is 16 residues. CDR3 region: CATSRTTSGVTDTQYF. The CDR3 nucleotides read TGTGCCACCAGCAGAACGACTAGCGGGGTCACAGATACGCAGTATTTT.

The chain carries TRBV19 and TRBJ2-7, with TRBD1 matching over 10 bases. The germline CDR1 and CDR2 sequences are LNHDA and SQIVND (reference sequence). V lost 6 bases and J lost 5; bases outside the gene matches: 7. CDR3 length: 14 amino acids. For the CDR3, the DNA is TGTGCCAGTAGCCCGACAGGGGGCTGGGACGAGCAGTACTTC. Its translation is CASSPTGGWDEQYF.

This clonotype has just a few counts. This rearrangement joins TRBV7-9 to TRBJ2-1; D not resolved. The V gene lost 3 bases and the J gene lost 0 bases, with 12 bases spanning the gap. Germline V gene data show CDR1 as SEHNR and CDR2 as FQNEAQ (reference sequence). The CDR3 extends over 16 amino acids. Here the CDR3 DNA reads TGTGCCAGCAGCTTTAGTTTGTCAGCCTCCTACAATGAGCAGTTCTTC. Protein product: CASSFSLSASYNEQFF.

V is TRBV5-1 and J is TRBJ1-3; a possible D gene is TRBD1 (5 bases). The length of the CDR3 is 17 residues. CDR1 is SGHRS, CDR2 YFSETQ, per germline. V was trimmed by 0 bases and J by 0 bases, leaving 13 bases between them. CDR3 sequence: CASSLARDAGSGNTIYF. The CDR3 DNA reads as TGCGCCAGCAGCTTGGCACGGGACGCAGGCTCTGGAAACACCATATATTTT.

The chain recombines TRBV2 with TRBJ2-5, with D hard to call. This CDR3 contains 12 residues. Trimming pared 7 bases from V and 4 bases from J, leaving 10 bases between. Per germline, CDR1 SNHLY and CDR2 FYNNEI. CDR3 coding DNA: TGTGCCAGCATCACCCGGGCAGAGACCCAGTACTTC. The encoded protein is CASITRAETQYF.